Listed here are 32 T cell receptor beta chains from one sample, sequenced in a study of T cell clonality in common variable immunodeficiency (dated by TCRdb to between 2014 and 2016). Receptor libraries were prepared by the immunoSEQ multiplex PCR assay. Held by TCRdb, this immuneACCESS table contains in-frame sequences only and omits some clones. Under half of the omission traces to an unresolved V gene where checked; the cause of the rest is unknown. This sample was tabulated with 35,000 to 45,000 clones, among which there are no singletons. The ten largest clones add up to approximately 2.9% of the sample. The material sequenced was peripheral blood mononuclear cells. The receptors were sampled from a person between 18 and 69 years old in good health.

This clone was observed many times. From the germline J gene comes the end of the CDR3, since the read stops 3 residues before it. The chain joins TRBV9 to TRBJ2-1; 9 positions agree with TRBD2. CDR1 and CDR2 from the germline V gene are SGDLS and YYNGEE. The CDR3 loop spans 16 amino acids. V was clipped by 4 bases and J by 5 bases; unmatched bases: 10. The sequenced part of the CDR3 DNA is TGTGCCAGCAGCCCCAGCCAGCGGGGGGACAACAATGAG. It encodes CASSPSQRGDNNE. The whole CDR3 protein is CASSPSQRGDNNEQFF. Based on the CDR3 plus reference TRBV9 and TRBJ2-1, the full variable domain is DSGVTQTPKHLITATGQRVTLRCSPRSGDLSVYWYQQSLDQGLQFLIQYYNGEERAKGNILERFSAQQFPDLHSELNLSSLELGDSALYFCASSPSQRGDNNEQFFGPGTRLTVL.

There are many counts of this clone. The DNA ends 3 residues before the CDR3 does, and the rest of the CDR3 is filled in from the germline J gene. V usage is TRBV20-1 and J usage is TRBJ1-1; 12 bases match TRBD1. V trimming: 5 bases; J trimming: 4 bases; junction bases outside the gene matches: 11. The CDR3 loop spans 16 amino acids. In germline, CDR1 is DFQATT, CDR2 SNEGSKA (reference sequence). CDR3 DNA (partial): TGCAGTGCTGCAGCGGGACAGGGGGCAGGTGGCACTGAA. Its protein is CSAAAGQGAGGTE. The full-length CDR3 reads as CSAAAGQGAGGTEAFF.

This clone was recorded at least ten times. The read ends 3 residues before the CDR3 terminus; that terminus is restored from the germline J gene. V is TRBV20-1 and J is TRBJ2-1, with D hard to call. The CDR3 runs to 14 residues. Trimming removed 1 base from V and 6 bases from J, with 13 bases in between. Germline loops: CDR1 DFQATT, CDR2 SNEGSKA (reference sequence). CDR3 DNA (partial): TGCAGTGCTAGAGCCCCCTTATCCCCCAATGAG. It translates to CSARAPLSPNE. The full CDR3 sequence reads CSARAPLSPNEQFF.

This clone was picked up many times. The read is 3 residues too short to cover the CDR3 end, so that end is filled in from the germline J gene. The chain recombines TRBV19 with TRBJ1-1; D call uncertain. The CDR3 sequence is 14 residues long. Germline assignment: CDR1 LNHDA and CDR2 SQIVND (reference sequence). With 4 bases removed from V and 0 bases from J, the gap between germline ends came to 9 bases. The DNA read from the CDR3 is TGTGCCAGTAGTAAGGGTCAGTTGAACACTGAA. It translates to CASSKGQLNTE. The entire CDR3 is CASSKGQLNTEAFF.

This clone was seen only a few times. From the germline J gene comes the end of the CDR3, since the read stops 3 residues before it. The chain recombines TRBV2 with TRBJ2-1; TRBD1 matches at 9 bases. This CDR3 region has 14 residues. In germline, CDR1 is SNHLY, CDR2 FYNNEI. V lost 10 bases to trimming and J lost 5 bases; unmatched junction nucleotides: 9. The covered CDR3 bases are TGTGCCACAGACCCGGGACAGGGTAACAATGAG. It specifies CATDPGQGNNE. The whole CDR3 is CATDPGQGNNEQFF.

Concerning this clone itself: The read comes to an end 3 residues before the CDR3 does, leaving the germline J gene to fill in the end. The V gene is TRBV19, the J gene TRBJ1-1, with D perhaps TRBD1 (6 bases). The CDR3 loop spans 12 amino acids. Germline lookup yields CDR1 LNHDA and CDR2 SQIVND (reference sequence). The V end was cut by 6 bases, the J end by 7 bases, with 12 bases between. The part of the CDR3 DNA that was read is TGTGCCAGTAGGAGGGACACCATTGAA. Protein sequence: CASRRDTIE. In full, the CDR3 is CASRRDTIEAFF.

This clone was seen ten or more times. Read sequence stops 3 residues before the CDR3 end, and the germline J gene provides the missing end. The V gene is TRBV7-8, the J gene TRBJ1-1; D perhaps matches TRBD1 (6 bases). V was shortened by 2 bases and J by 0 bases, with 10 bases between the two germline ends. The germline V gene encodes CDR1 SGHVS and CDR2 FQNEAQ. The CDR3 consists of 15 residues. The sequenced part of the CDR3 DNA is TGTGCCAGCAGCTTACAGGGGCAGATGAACACTGAA. Protein sequence: CASSLQGQMNTE. The full CDR3 is CASSLQGQMNTEAFF.

This clone was detected many times. Sequencing ends 3 residues short of the CDR3 end; the germline J gene provides the rest. The chain uses TRBV18 and TRBJ2-7; TRBD1 matches at 10 bases. V lost 2 bases and J lost 5; bases outside the gene matches: 3. Germline V lookup: CDR1 KGHSH, CDR2 LQKENI. The CDR3 is 14 amino acids. Here the CDR3 reads CASSPRDRGNEQYF. CDR3 DNA, as far as it was read: TGTGCCAGCTCACCAAGGGACAGGGGCAACGAG.

This clone appeared many times. The read terminates 3 residues ahead of where the CDR3 ends, so the germline J gene completes it. This rearrangement joins TRBV19 to TRBJ2-1; 8 bases are shared with TRBD2. Trimming took 3 bases from V and 6 from J; bases not matched to a gene: 13. Germline loops: CDR1 LNHDA, CDR2 SQIVND (reference sequence). The CDR3 spans 17 residues. Incomplete CDR3 DNA: TGTGCCAGTAGTATTCCAGGATCAGCGGGAGTAGGCAATGAG. It encodes CASSIPGSAGVGNE. The full CDR3 sequence reads CASSIPGSAGVGNEQFF.

This clone was seen at least ten times. The missing CDR3 end, 3 residues past where the read stops, is filled in from the germline J gene. The chain joins TRBV18 to TRBJ1-1; a possible D gene is TRBD1 (5 bases). Looked up from germline, CDR1 is KGHSH and CDR2 is LQKENI. V was pared by 6 bases and J by 5 bases, with 16 bases between. This CDR3 contains 14 residues. The DNA read from the CDR3 is TGTGCCAGCTCGCGGGGGGTAACTAAAACTGAA. Translated, it gives CASSRGVTKTE. The complete CDR3 reads CASSRGVTKTEAFF.

This clone was seen at least ten times. The read gets to within 3 residues of the CDR3 end, and the germline J gene fills in the rest. The chain recombines TRBV20-1 with TRBJ2-7, with 11 nucleotides matching TRBD2. J lost 4 bases, V lost 3 bases, and 8 bases had no gene match. This CDR3 region has 15 residues. CDR1 is DFQATT and CDR2 is SNEGSKA in the germline V gene (reference sequence). CDR3 bases read: TGCAGTGCTAGCTGGCTAGCGGGAGGTGAATACGAG. Amino acids: CSASWLAGGEYE. The full CDR3 protein reads CSASWLAGGEYEQYF.

This clone has a handful of counts. Coverage ceases 3 residues before the CDR3 finishes, and the germline J gene fills in the end. The rearrangement links TRBV2 to TRBJ2-5; 7 bases map to TRBD2. The CDR3 has 13 amino acids. V was pared by 8 bases and J by 5 bases, with 8 bases of the junction left unmatched. Germline V gene sequence: CDR1 SNHLY, CDR2 FYNNEI. CDR3 DNA (partial): TGTGCCAGCGGGGCGACTAGCTCGGAGACC. Its translation is CASGATSSET. The complete CDR3 sequence is CASGATSSETQYF. The full variable domain, in which reference TRBV2 and TRBJ2-5 provide the parts outside the CDR3, is EPEVTQTPSHQVTQMGQEVILRCVPISNHLYFYWYRQILGQKVEFLVSFYNNEISEKSEIFDDQFSVERPDGSNFTLKIRSTKLEDSAMYFCASGATSSETQYFGPGTRLLVL.

As for this clone: The observed sequence ends 3 residues before the CDR3 terminus, with the missing tail filled in from the germline J gene. The V call is TRBV19, the J call TRBJ2-4; 8 bases match TRBD1. There are 13 residues in the CDR3. Germline V gene lookup returns CDR1 LNHDA and CDR2 SQIVND (reference sequence). The CDR3 reads CASSMEGQGAQYF. The sequenced part of the CDR3 DNA is TGTGCCAGTAGTATGGAGGGGCAGGGGGCT. Complete variable domain (other parts from reference TRBV19 and TRBJ2-4): DGGITQSPKYLFRKEGQNVTLSCEQNLNHDAMYWYRQDPGQGLRLIYYSQIVNDFQKGDIAEGYSVSREKKESFPLTVTSAQKNPTAFYLCASSMEGQGAQYFGAGTRLSVL.

At least ten counts were recorded for this clone. Coverage ceases 3 residues before the CDR3 finishes, and the germline J gene fills in the end. The rearrangement links TRBV18 to TRBJ2-1; 11 bases match TRBD2. This CDR3 comprises 15 residues. Germline CDR1 is KGHSH and CDR2 is LQKENI. The junction had 4 bases not matched to a gene; V was cut back by 3 bases and J by 6 bases. The chain's CDR3 is CASSPSSGGFNEQFF. The DNA read from the CDR3 is TGTGCCAGCTCACCTTCTAGCGGGGGGTTCAATGAG.

This clone showed up many times. Coverage ceases 3 residues before the CDR3 finishes, and the germline J gene fills in the end. The chain uses TRBV11-2 and TRBJ2-2; D remains unclear. CDR1 is SGHAT and CDR2 is FQNNGV in the germline V gene. The CDR3 is made up of 13 amino acids. V was clipped by 5 bases and J by 1 base, with 5 bases between them. The CDR3 bases that were read are TGTGCCAGCAGCATCGTGAACACCGGGGAG. Encoded protein: CASSIVNTGE. The complete CDR3 reads CASSIVNTGELFF.

This clone was observed many times. The CDR3 end lies 3 residues beyond the end of the read and is filled in from the germline J gene. This chain connects TRBV4-1 to TRBJ2-7; 7 nucleotides agree with TRBD1. Germline CDR1 is MGHRA and CDR2 is YSYEKL. J gave up 2 bases and V 3 bases, and 1 base lay outside the gene matches. The CDR3 consists of 13 residues. CDR3 residues: CASSHDRAYEQYF. The sequenced part of the CDR3 DNA is TGCGCCAGCAGCCACGACAGGGCCTACGAG.

This clone was detected ten times or more. The read halts 3 residues ahead of the CDR3 end, with the missing end drawn from the germline J gene. The chain recombines TRBV6-4 with TRBJ2-3, with 15 bases fitting TRBD2. This CDR3 contains 13 residues. Germline assignment: CDR1 MRHNA and CDR2 SNTAGT. The CDR3 here is CASSGTSGGTQYF. Incomplete CDR3 DNA: TGTGCCAGCAGCGGGACTAGCGGGGGGACG.

This clone occurred many times. The sequence runs out 3 residues before the end of the CDR3; the remainder is reconstructed from the germline J gene. The J gene is TRBJ2-5, the V gene TRBV20-1, with D possibly TRBD1 on 6 matching bases. The CDR3 runs to 14 residues. Trimming shortened V by 6 bases and J by 5 bases, and 19 bases separated the two germline ends. Germline CDR1 is DFQATT and CDR2 is SNEGSKA (reference sequence). The covered CDR3 bases are TGCAGTGCCCCTACCTTTACAGGGTTGGAGACC. Translating it yields CSAPTFTGLET. The CDR3, in full, reads CSAPTFTGLETQYF.

This clone was seen repeatedly, ten times or more. The read ends 3 residues early relative to the CDR3; the germline J gene fills the gap. V usage is TRBV20-1 and J usage is TRBJ1-2, with a weak D call TRBD1 (6 bases). CDR3 length: 11 amino acids. Germline V gene data show CDR1 as DFQATT and CDR2 as SNEGSKA (reference sequence). The sequenced part of the CDR3 DNA is TGCAGTGCTAACAGGGTGGGAGGC. Translating gives CSANRVGG. The CDR3 reads in full as CSANRVGGYTF.

There are many counts of this clone. The observed sequence ends 3 residues before the CDR3 terminus, with the missing tail filled in from the germline J gene. The chain is built from TRBV12-3 or TRBV12-4 and TRBJ2-5; TRBD2 aligns across 10 bases. V lost 1 base and J lost 4; bases outside the gene matches: 6. The CDR3 consists of 16 residues. CDR3 protein: CASSLEASGGRETQYF. CDR3 DNA (partial): TGTGCCAGCAGTTTAGAAGCTAGCGGGGGAAGAGAGACC.

This clone was seen many times. With the read ending 3 residues before the CDR3 end, the germline J gene is used to fill in that end. V is TRBV29-1 and J is TRBJ2-5; a possible D gene is TRBD2 (5 bases). V lost 7 bases, J lost 0 bases, and 15 bases lay in between. Germline V gene sequence: CDR1 SQVTM, CDR2 ANQGSEA. The CDR3 runs to 14 residues. The CDR3 region is CSGWGRADQETQYF. Incomplete CDR3 DNA: TGCAGCGGTTGGGGTAGAGCGGACCAAGAGACC.

This clone was seen ten or more times. With the read ending 3 residues before the CDR3 end, the germline J gene is used to fill in that end. This chain joins TRBV20-1 and TRBJ2-5; 7 bases are a match to TRBD2. This CDR3 contains 15 residues. The J segment lost 5 bases and the V segment lost 3 bases, leaving 12 bases of the junction unmatched. Germline CDR1 DFQATT, CDR2 SNEGSKA (reference sequence). The covered CDR3 bases are TGCAGTGCTAGCCATACGGGGGGTTTAGAGGAGACC. As protein: CSASHTGGLEET. The CDR3, in full, reads CSASHTGGLEETQYF.

The sample holds many counts of this clone. The CDR3 sequence: CASSFIISGTGGGYTF. The DNA read from the CDR3 is TGTGCCAGCAGTTTCATAATTTCCGGGACAGGGGGGGGC. The genes are TRBV28 and TRBJ1-2, with 11 positions matching TRBD1. Read data end 3 residues before the CDR3 end; the end is taken from the germline J gene. Germline loops: CDR1 MDHEN, CDR2 SYDVKM. This CDR3 has 16 residues.

At least ten counts were recorded for this clone. From the germline J gene comes the end of the CDR3, since the read stops 3 residues before it. The chain links TRBV5-1 to TRBJ1-2; maybe TRBD1 (5 bases). The V gene's germline CDR1 is SGHRS and CDR2 YFSETQ. CDR3 length equals 15 residues. V lost 4 bases and J 4 bases, leaving 17 bases between the germline ends. CDR3 DNA, as far as it was read: TGCGCCAGCAGCCCCCTGACAGCTACTATCTATGGC. Translated, it gives CASSPLTATIYG. The CDR3 in full is CASSPLTATIYGYTF. Full variable domain (remainder filled in from reference TRBV5-1 and TRBJ1-2): KAGVTQTPRYLIKTRGQQVTLSCSPISGHRSVSWYQQTPGQGLQFLFEYFSETQRNKGNFPGRFSGRQFSNSRSEMNVSTLELGDSALYLCASSPLTATIYGYTFGSGTRLTVV.

This clone has more than one count but fewer than ten. The DNA ends 3 residues before the CDR3 does, and the rest of the CDR3 is filled in from the germline J gene. The genes are TRBV7-9 and TRBJ1-2; D not certain. CDR1 and CDR2 from the germline V gene are SEHNR and FQNEAQ (reference sequence). This CDR3 region has 15 residues. With 0 bases removed from V and 6 bases from J, the gap between germline ends came to 14 bases. The CDR3 bases that were read are TGTGCCAGCAGCTTAGCCGCCAGGCCGCCTCATGGC. It translates to CASSLAARPPHG. The whole CDR3 sequence is CASSLAARPPHGYTF.

This clone was counted ten times or more. Sequencing ends 3 residues short of the CDR3 end; the germline J gene provides the rest. The chain recombines TRBV18 with TRBJ2-3; 11 positions match TRBD2. V gave up 3 bases and J gave up 5 bases; unmatched junction bases: 4. CDR3 size: 15 residues. Germline-derived CDR1 and CDR2 are KGHSH and LQKENI. CDR3: CASSPGLAALDTQYF. The CDR3 DNA, read in part, is TGTGCCAGCTCACCGGGACTAGCGGCTTTAGATACG.

In this sample, this clone turned up many times. The read gets to within 3 residues of the CDR3 end, and the germline J gene fills in the rest. This chain uses TRBV7-6 with TRBJ2-1; 12 bases are a match to TRBD2. Germline V gene data show CDR1 as SGHVS and CDR2 as FNYEAQ. The CDR3 has 14 residues. The V gene end was trimmed by 5 bases and the J gene end by 7 bases; junction bases not matched to a gene: 3. The CDR3 loop is CASSPSGRVNEQFF. The part of the CDR3 DNA that was read is TGTGCCAGCAGCCCTAGCGGGAGGGTAAATGAG.

Ten or more counts support this clone. The CDR3 end falls 3 residues outside the read, so it is completed with the germline J gene. The chain links TRBV6-2 or TRBV6-3 to TRBJ2-3; unclear D gene. V lost 6 bases and J 2 bases, leaving 12 bases between the germline ends. The V gene's germline CDR1 is MNHEY and CDR2 SVGEGT. This CDR3 has 14 residues. The CDR3 protein is CASSPRVPTDTQYF. The sequenced part of the CDR3 DNA is TGTGCCAGCAGCCCCAGAGTCCCCACAGATACG.

This clone was picked up many times. The observed sequence ends 3 residues before the CDR3 terminus, with the missing tail filled in from the germline J gene. J is TRBJ2-7 and V is TRBV2; D is perhaps TRBD2 (5 bases). CDR1 and CDR2 from the germline V gene are SNHLY and FYNNEI. The germline V and J ends were trimmed by 8 bases and 6 bases, with 20 bases remaining between them. This CDR3 spans 14 amino acids. This CDR3 reads CASGAETGGSEQYF. The CDR3 DNA, read in part, is TGTGCCAGCGGAGCGGAGACGGGCGGAAGCGAG.

Ten or more counts support this clone. The read finishes 3 residues shy of the CDR3 end, and the germline J gene is used to complete it. The chain carries TRBV29-1 and TRBJ2-1; D is uncertain. From germline, CDR1 is SQVTM and CDR2 ANQGSEA. This CDR3 comprises 13 residues. Trimming took 4 bases from V and 5 from J, leaving 12 bases between them. The sequenced CDR3 bases are TGCAGCGTTGTTTCCCGGTCCCACAATGAG. Encoded protein: CSVVSRSHNE. The CDR3 as a whole reads CSVVSRSHNEQFF.

A remark on this clone: Read data end 3 residues before the CDR3 end; the end is taken from the germline J gene. The chain couples TRBV7-9 to TRBJ2-2; D not resolved. Trimming removed 2 bases from V and 4 bases from J, with 5 bases in between. CDR3 length equals 13 residues. Germline loops: CDR1 SEHNR, CDR2 FQNEAQ (reference sequence). The CDR3: CASSLTITGELFF. The covered CDR3 bases are TGTGCCAGCAGCTTAACTATCACCGGGGAG.

This clone was seen repeatedly, ten times or more. The CDR3 goes on 3 residues after the read ends, and that part is filled in from the germline J gene. The V call is TRBV6-1, the J call TRBJ2-3; TRBD1 matches at 7 bases. V trimming: 3 bases; J trimming: 0 bases; junction bases outside the gene matches: 0. The CDR3 is 14 residues long. Looked up from germline, CDR1 is MNHNS and CDR2 is SASEGT. CDR3 sequence reads: CASSDRGSTDTQYF. The CDR3 bases that were read are TGTGCCAGCAGTGACAGGGGGAGCACAGATACG.